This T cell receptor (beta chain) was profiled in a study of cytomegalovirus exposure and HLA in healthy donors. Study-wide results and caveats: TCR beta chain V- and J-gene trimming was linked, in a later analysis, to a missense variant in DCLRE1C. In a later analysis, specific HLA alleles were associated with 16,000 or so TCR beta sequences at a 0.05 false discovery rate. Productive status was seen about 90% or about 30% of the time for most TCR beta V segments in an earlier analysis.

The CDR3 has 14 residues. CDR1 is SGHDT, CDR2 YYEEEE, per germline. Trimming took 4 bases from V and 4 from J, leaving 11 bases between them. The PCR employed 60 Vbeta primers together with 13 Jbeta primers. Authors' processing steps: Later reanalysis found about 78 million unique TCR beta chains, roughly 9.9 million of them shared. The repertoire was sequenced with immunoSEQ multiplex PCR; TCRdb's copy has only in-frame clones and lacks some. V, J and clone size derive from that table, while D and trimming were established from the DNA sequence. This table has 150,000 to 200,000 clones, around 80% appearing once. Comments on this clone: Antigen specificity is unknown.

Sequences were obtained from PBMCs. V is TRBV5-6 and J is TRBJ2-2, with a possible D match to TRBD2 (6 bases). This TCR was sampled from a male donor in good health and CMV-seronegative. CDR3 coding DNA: TGTGCCAGCAGCCCCACGGGGGTCACCGGGGAGCTGTTTTTT. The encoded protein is CASSPTGVTGELFF.